The 11 T cell receptor beta chains in this list originate from one sample, sequenced in a study of shared clonotypes between healthy human individuals. The protocol was immunoSEQ multiplex PCR, while the TCRdb copy is restricted to in-frame clones and leaves out a portion. The data hold approximately 1.5 million clones, with roughly 98% observed a single time. Sequencing was carried out using naive CD4+ T cells sorted from blood. Documented subset: CD45RA+ positively selected. The receptors stem from a young man in good health.

The chain uses TRBV19 and TRBJ2-7; 8 bases line up with TRBD1. This CDR3 has 16 residues. V shed 7 bases, J shed 4 bases, and the junction held 15 bases outside the gene matches. Germline V gives CDR1 LNHDA, CDR2 SQIVND (reference sequence). The CDR3 region is CASKGSGDRGRYEQYF. CDR3 nucleotides: TGTGCCAGTAAGGGGTCCGGCGACAGGGGCCGATACGAGCAGTACTTC.

The chain links TRBV7-2 to TRBJ2-3; 10 nucleotides line up with TRBD1. The germline CDR1 and CDR2 sequences are SGHTA and FQGNSA. With 2 bases clipped from V and 2 bases from J, the junction kept 10 bases outside the gene matches. CDR3 size: 18 residues. CDR3 sequence reads: CASSLFGTGEAFTDTQYF. The CDR3 DNA reads as TGTGCCAGCAGCTTATTCGGGACAGGGGAAGCCTTCACAGATACGCAGTATTTT. The full variable domain, its missing parts supplied by reference TRBV7-2 and TRBJ2-3, is GAGVSQSPSNKVTEKGKDVELRCDPISGHTALYWYRQSLGQGLEFLIYFQGNSAPDKSGLPSDRFSAERTGGSVSTLTIQRTQQEDSAVYLCASSLFGTGEAFTDTQYFGPGTRLTVL.

The chain uses TRBV10-1 and TRBJ2-3, with D tentatively TRBD2 (6 bases). The V and J ends lost 6 bases and 3 bases respectively, with 19 bases between them. This CDR3 comprises 16 residues. CDR1 and CDR2 (germline): WNHNN, SYGVQD (reference sequence). For the CDR3, the DNA is TGCGCCAGCAGCGGCTCTAGCGACACTACTACAGATACGCAGTATTTT. Its translation: CASSGSSDTTTDTQYF.

J is TRBJ2-5 and V is TRBV19; a weak D match, TRBD1 (5 bases). This CDR3 contains 14 residues. Trimming stripped 6 bases from V and 1 base from J, with 12 bases between. From germline, CDR1 is LNHDA and CDR2 SQIVND (reference sequence). As DNA, the CDR3 is TGTGCCAGTAGCCGTGATGGGGCCCAAGAGACCCAGTACTTC. Amino acid sequence: CASSRDGAQETQYF.

The chain is built from TRBV6-5 and TRBJ1-5; TRBD1 matches 7 bases. Per germline, CDR1 MNHEY and CDR2 SVGAGI. V lost 5 bases, J lost 6 bases, and 7 bases stayed unmatched. The CDR3 sequence is 14 residues long. The CDR3 DNA reads as TGTGCCAGCAGTATTCAGACAGGGTTTCAGCCCCAGCATTTT. Protein product: CASSIQTGFQPQHF.

V gene TRBV7-9 combines with J gene TRBJ2-7; TRBD2 aligns across 11 bases. Losses at the gene ends were 3 bases for V and 6 bases for J; bases not matched to a gene: 10. CDR1 and CDR2 from the germline V gene are SEHNR and FQNEAQ (reference sequence). The CDR3 extends over 16 amino acids. CDR3: CASSFATSGSYVEQYF. In DNA form, the CDR3 reads TGTGCCAGCAGCTTTGCTACTAGCGGGAGTTACGTCGAGCAGTACTTC.

This clone was seen only once. The rearrangement joins TRBV6-1 to TRBJ2-1; a possible D gene is TRBD1 (5 bases). Per germline, CDR1 MNHNS and CDR2 SASEGT. The CDR3 is 14 amino acids. Deletions cut 6 bases from V and 1 base from J, with 10 bases between. CDR3 nucleotides: TGTGCCAGCAGACAGGACCTATCCTACAATGAGCAGTTCTTC. Translation gives CASRQDLSYNEQFF.

V is TRBV5-1 and J is TRBJ1-1, with D possibly TRBD1 on 5 matching bases. Trimming stripped 7 bases from V and 3 bases from J, with 16 bases between. CDR1 and CDR2 from the germline V gene are SGHRS and YFSETQ. The CDR3 has 14 residues. CDR3 region: CASGRGTSDTEAFF. DNA for the CDR3: TGCGCCAGCGGTCGGGGGACGTCGGACACTGAAGCTTTCTTT.

The rearrangement links TRBV21-1 to TRBJ2-7. TRBV21-1 corresponds to a pseudogene. CDR3 length equals 13 residues. This CDR3 is CASICRARNEQYF. The CDR3 DNA reads TGTGCCAGCATATGTCGGGCCAGGAACGAGCAGTACTTC.

The V call is TRBV2, the J call TRBJ2-1; 12 bases line up with TRBD2. V was clipped by 2 bases and J by 12 bases; unmatched bases: 2. Germline-derived CDR1 and CDR2 are SNHLY and FYNNEI. The CDR3 is 13 amino acids. The CDR3 nucleotides read TGTGCCAGCAGTGAACTAGCGGGAGGGTGGCAGTTCTTC. Protein sequence: CASSELAGGWQFF.

The CDR3 is CASSTLTKGSTEAFF. CDR3 nucleotide sequence: TGTGCCAGCAGCACCCTGACCAAGGGGAGCACTGAAGCTTTCTTT. The chain recombines TRBV6-1 with TRBJ1-1, with D tentatively TRBD1 (5 bases). With 6 bases removed from V and 4 bases from J, the gap between germline ends came to 18 bases. CDR1 and CDR2 (germline): MNHNS, SASEGT. This CDR3 comprises 15 residues.